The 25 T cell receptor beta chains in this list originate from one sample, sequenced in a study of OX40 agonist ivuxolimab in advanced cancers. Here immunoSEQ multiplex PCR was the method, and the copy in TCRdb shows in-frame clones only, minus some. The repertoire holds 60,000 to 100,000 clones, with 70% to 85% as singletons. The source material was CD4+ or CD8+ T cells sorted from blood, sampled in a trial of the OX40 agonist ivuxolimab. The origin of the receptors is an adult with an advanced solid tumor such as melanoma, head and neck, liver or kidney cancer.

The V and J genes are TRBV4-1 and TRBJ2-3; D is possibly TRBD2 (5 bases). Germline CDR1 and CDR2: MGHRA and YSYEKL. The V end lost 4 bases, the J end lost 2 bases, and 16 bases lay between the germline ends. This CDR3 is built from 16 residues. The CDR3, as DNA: TGCGCCAGCAGCCCGGCGGGCAGGCCAAACACAGATACGCAGTATTTT. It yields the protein CASSPAGRPNTDTQYF.

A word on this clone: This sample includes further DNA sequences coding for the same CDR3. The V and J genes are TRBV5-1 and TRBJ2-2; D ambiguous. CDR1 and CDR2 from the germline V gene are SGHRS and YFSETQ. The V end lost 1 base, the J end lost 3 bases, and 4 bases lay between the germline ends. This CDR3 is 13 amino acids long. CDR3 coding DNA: TGCGCCAGCAGCTTGCAGGACACCGGGGAGCTGTTTTTT. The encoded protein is CASSLQDTGELFF. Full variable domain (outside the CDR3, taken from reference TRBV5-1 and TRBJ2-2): KAGVTQTPRYLIKTRGQQVTLSCSPISGHRSVSWYQQTPGQGLQFLFEYFSETQRNKGNFPGRFSGRQFSNSRSEMNVSTLELGDSALYLCASSLQDTGELFFGEGSRLTVL.

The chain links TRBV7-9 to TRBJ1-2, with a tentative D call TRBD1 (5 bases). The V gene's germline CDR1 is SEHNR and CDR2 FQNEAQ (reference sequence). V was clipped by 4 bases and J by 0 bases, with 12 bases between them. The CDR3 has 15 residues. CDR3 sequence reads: CASSSAWGSNYGYTF. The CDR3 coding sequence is TGTGCCAGCAGCTCTGCTTGGGGGTCTAACTATGGCTACACCTTC. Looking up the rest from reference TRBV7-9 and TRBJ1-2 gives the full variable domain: DTGVSQNPRHKITKRGQNVTFRCDPISEHNRLYWYRQTLGQGPEFLTYFQNEAQLEKSRLLSDRFSAERPKGSFSTLEIQRTEQGDSAMYLCASSSAWGSNYGYTFGSGTRLTVV.

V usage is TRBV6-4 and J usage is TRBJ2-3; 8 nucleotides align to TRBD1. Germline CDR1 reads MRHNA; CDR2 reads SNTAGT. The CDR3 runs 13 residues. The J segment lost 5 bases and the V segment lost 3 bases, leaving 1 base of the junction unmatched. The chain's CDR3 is CASSEQGGDTQYF. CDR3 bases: TGTGCCAGCAGTGAACAGGGGGGAGATACGCAGTATTTT.

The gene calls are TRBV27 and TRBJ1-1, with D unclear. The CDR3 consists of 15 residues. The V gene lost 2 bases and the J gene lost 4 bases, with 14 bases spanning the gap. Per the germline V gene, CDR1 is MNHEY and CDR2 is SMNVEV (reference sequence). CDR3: CASSLKIGLGTEAFF. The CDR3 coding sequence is TGTGCCAGCAGTTTAAAGATTGGGCTCGGCACTGAAGCTTTCTTT.

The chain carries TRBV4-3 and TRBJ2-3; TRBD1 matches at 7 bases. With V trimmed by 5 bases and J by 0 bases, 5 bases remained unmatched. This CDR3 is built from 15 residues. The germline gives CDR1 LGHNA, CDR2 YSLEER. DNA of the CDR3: TGCGCCAGCAGCAAGGGACAGCCGAGCACAGATACGCAGTATTTT. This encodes CASSKGQPSTDTQYF.

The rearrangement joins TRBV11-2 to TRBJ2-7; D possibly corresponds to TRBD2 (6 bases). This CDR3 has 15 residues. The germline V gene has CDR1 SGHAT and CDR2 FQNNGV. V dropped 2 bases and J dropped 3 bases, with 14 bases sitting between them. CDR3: CASSLNPAGHYEQYF. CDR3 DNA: TGTGCCAGCAGCTTAAATCCTGCGGGGCACTACGAGCAGTACTTC.

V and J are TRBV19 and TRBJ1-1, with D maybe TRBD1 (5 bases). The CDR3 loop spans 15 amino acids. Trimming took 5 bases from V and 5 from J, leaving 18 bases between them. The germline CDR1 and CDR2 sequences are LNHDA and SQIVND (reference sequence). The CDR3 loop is CASSGFGGVRTEAFF. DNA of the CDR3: TGTGCCAGTAGTGGGTTTGGGGGGGTAAGGACTGAAGCTTTCTTT.

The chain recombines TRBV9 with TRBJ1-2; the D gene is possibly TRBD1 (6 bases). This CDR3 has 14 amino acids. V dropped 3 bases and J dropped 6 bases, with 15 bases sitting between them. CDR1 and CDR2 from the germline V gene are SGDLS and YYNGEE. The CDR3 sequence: CASSAQQGLDGYTF. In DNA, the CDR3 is TGTGCCAGCAGCGCACAACAGGGACTCGATGGCTACACCTTC.

The CDR3 here is CASSFDRVNEKLFF. The CDR3 coding sequence is TGTGCCAGCAGCTTCGACAGGGTCAATGAAAAACTGTTTTTT. This chain links TRBV7-9 with TRBJ1-4, with 7 nucleotides matching TRBD1. There are 14 residues in the CDR3. The V gene end was trimmed by 3 bases and the J gene end by 5 bases; junction bases not matched to a gene: 3. Germline-derived CDR1 and CDR2 are SEHNR and FQNEAQ (reference sequence). Drawing the rest from reference TRBV7-9 and TRBJ1-4, the complete variable domain is DTGVSQNPRHKITKRGQNVTFRCDPISEHNRLYWYRQTLGQGPEFLTYFQNEAQLEKSRLLSDRFSAERPKGSFSTLEIQRTEQGDSAMYLCASSFDRVNEKLFFGSGTQLSVL.

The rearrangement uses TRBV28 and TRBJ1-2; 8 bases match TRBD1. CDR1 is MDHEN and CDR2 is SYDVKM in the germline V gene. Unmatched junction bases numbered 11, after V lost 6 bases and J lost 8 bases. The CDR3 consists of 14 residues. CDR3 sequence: CASRPGGGYSGYTF. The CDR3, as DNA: TGTGCCAGCAGGCCAGGGGGCGGATATAGCGGCTACACCTTC.

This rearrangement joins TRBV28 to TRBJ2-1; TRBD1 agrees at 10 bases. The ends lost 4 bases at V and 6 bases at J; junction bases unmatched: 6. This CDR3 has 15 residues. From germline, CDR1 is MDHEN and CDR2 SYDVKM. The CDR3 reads CASSSGQGDGNEQFF. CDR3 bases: TGTGCCAGCAGTTCCGGACAGGGGGACGGCAATGAGCAGTTCTTC.

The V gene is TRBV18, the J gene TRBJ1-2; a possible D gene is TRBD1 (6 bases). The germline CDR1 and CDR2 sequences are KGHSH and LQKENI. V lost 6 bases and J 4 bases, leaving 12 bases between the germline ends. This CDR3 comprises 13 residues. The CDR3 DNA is TGTGCCAGCTCCTCGGGGGCCACCTATGGCTACACCTTC. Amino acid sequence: CASSSGATYGYTF. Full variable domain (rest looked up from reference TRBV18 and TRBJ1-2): NAGVMQNPRHLVRRRGQEARLRCSPMKGHSHVYWYRQLPEEGLKFMVYLQKENIIDESGMPKERFSAEFPKEGPSILRIQQVVRGDSAAYFCASSSGATYGYTFGSGTRLTVV.

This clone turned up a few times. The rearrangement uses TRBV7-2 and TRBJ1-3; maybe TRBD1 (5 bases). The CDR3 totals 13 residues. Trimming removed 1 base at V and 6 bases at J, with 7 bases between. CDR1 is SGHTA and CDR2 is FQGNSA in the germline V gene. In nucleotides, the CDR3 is TGTGCCAGCAGCTTAGGACAGCTAAACACCATATATTTT. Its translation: CASSLGQLNTIYF.

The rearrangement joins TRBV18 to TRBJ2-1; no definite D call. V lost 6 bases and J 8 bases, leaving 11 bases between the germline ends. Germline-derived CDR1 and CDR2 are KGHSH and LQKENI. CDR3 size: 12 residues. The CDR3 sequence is CASSSTGDEQFF. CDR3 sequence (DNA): TGTGCCAGCTCTTCTACTGGGGATGAGCAGTTCTTC.

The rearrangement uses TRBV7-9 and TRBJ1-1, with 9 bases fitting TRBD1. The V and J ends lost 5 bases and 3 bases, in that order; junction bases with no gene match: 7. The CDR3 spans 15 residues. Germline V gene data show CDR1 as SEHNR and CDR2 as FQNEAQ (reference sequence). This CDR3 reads CASSQGQGRDTEAFF. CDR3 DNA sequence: TGTGCCAGCAGCCAGGGACAGGGACGGGACACTGAAGCTTTCTTT.

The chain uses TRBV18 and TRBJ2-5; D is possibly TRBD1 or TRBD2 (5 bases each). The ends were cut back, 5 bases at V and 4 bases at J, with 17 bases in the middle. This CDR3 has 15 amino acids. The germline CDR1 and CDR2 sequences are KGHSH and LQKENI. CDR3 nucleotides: TGTGCCAGCTCAAGGGACCTAGCAAGTAGAGAGACCCAGTACTTC. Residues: CASSRDLASRETQYF.

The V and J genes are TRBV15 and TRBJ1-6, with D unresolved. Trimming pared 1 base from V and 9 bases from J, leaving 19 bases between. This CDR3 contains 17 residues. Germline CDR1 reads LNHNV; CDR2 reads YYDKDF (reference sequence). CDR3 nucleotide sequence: TGTGCCACCAGCAGAGCTGGCCAGGACCTAGCCTCTTCACCCCTCCACTTT. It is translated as CATSRAGQDLASSPLHF. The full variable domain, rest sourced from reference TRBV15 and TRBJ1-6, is DAMVIQNPRYQVTQFGKPVTLSCSQTLNHNVMYWYQQKSSQAPKLLFHYYDKDFNNEADTPDNFQSRRPNTSFCFLDIRSPGLGDTAMYLCATSRAGQDLASSPLHFGNGTRLTVT.

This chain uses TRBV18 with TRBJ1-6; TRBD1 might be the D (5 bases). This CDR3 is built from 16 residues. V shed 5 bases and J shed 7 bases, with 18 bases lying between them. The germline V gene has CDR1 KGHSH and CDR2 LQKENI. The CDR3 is CASSTSTSGDNSPLHF. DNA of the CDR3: TGTGCCAGCTCAACCTCTACCTCCGGGGACAATTCACCCCTCCACTTT.

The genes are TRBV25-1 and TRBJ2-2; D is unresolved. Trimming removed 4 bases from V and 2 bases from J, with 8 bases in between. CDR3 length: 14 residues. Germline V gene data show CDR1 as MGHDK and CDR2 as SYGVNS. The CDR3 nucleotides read TGTGCCAGCAGTGTCCAGTTAAACACCGGGGAGCTGTTTTTT. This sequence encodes CASSVQLNTGELFF.

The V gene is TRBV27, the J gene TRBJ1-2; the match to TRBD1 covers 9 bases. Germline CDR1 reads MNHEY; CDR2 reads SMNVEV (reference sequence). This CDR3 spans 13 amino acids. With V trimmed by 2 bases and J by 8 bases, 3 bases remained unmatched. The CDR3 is CASSLGQGRGYTF. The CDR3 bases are TGTGCCAGCAGTTTAGGACAGGGGCGAGGCTACACCTTC.

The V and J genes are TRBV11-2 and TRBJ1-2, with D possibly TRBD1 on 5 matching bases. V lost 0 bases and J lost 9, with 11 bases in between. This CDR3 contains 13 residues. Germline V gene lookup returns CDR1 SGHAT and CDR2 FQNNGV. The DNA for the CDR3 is TGTGCCAGCAGCTTAGATCGGGGCTCCAGCTACACCTTC. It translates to CASSLDRGSSYTF.

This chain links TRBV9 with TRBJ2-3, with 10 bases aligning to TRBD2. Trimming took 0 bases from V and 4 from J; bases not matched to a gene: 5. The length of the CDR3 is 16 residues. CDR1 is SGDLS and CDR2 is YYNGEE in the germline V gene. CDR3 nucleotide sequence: TGTGCCAGCAGCGTAGTAGCGGGGGGTTCCCCAGATACGCAGTATTTT. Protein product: CASSVVAGGSPDTQYF.

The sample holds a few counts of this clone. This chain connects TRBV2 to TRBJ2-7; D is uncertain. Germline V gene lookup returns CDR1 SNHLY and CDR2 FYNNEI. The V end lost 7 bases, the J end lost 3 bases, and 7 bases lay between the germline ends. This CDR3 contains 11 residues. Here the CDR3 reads CASTNFYEQYF. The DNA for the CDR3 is TGTGCCAGCACTAACTTCTACGAGCAGTACTTC. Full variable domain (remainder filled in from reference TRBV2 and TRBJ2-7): EPEVTQTPSHQVTQMGQEVILRCVPISNHLYFYWYRQILGQKVEFLVSFYNNEISEKSEIFDDQFSVERPDGSNFTLKIRSTKLEDSAMYFCASTNFYEQYFGPGTRLTVT.

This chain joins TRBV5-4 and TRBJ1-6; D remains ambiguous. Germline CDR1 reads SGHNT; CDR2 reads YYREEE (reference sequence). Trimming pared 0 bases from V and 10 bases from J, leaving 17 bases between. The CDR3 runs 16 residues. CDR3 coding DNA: TGTGCCAGCAGCTTGGCCCACTCGGCAGGTGGATCACCCCTCCACTTT. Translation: CASSLAHSAGGSPLHF.